This T cell receptor beta chain was recovered during a study of beta chain features in type 1 diabetes. As every portion of the isolated RNA was reverse transcribed, the sequencing read expressed TCRB transcripts. Each sample of naive, central memory or regulatory T cells had, on average, around 3.3 million reads. The protocol was immunoSEQ multiplex PCR, while the TCRdb copy is restricted to in-frame clones and leaves out a portion. The sample yields fewer than 350,000 clones, roughly 8% seen once. In this sample, this clone turned up a few times. Sorted cells reached over 98% purity in every population. The sample consisted of central memory CD4+ T cells from blood. The sequence came from a woman aged 18-35 years in good health.

The CDR3 nucleotides are TGTGCCAGTGAGGGGGCTTTGGCTGATGAAAAACTGTTTTTT. Protein: CASEGALADEKLFF. The rearrangement uses TRBV2 and TRBJ1-4, with TRBD1 matching over 7 bases. The V gene's germline CDR1 is SNHLY and CDR2 FYNNEI. The CDR3 spans 14 residues. V lost 9 bases to trimming and J lost 6 bases; unmatched junction nucleotides: 10.